A single sample gave rise to the 32 T cell receptor beta chains below, sequenced in a study of cytotoxic CD8 clonotypes in ibrutinib-treated CLL. Sequencing was performed with immunoSEQ multiplex PCR; in TCRdb, only in-frame clones are kept and a portion is missing. The sample has about 300,000 clones, 70% to 80% seen once. The sample was PBMCs, taken at disease progression, from a patient treated with ibrutinib. These receptor sequences come from a human donor with chronic lymphocytic leukemia.

This chain uses TRBV11-2 with TRBJ2-7; weak D call: TRBD2 (6 bases). This CDR3 has 15 amino acids. V was shortened by 7 bases and J by 3 bases, with 19 bases between the two germline ends. From germline, CDR1 is SGHAT and CDR2 FQNNGV. As DNA, the CDR3 is TGTGCCAGCACCCCGGTGGCGGGAAATTACTACGAGCAGTACTTC. Translating gives CASTPVAGNYYEQYF.

This clone came up once. The chain links TRBV29-1 to TRBJ1-3; 7 nucleotides line up with TRBD1. Germline CDR1 SQVTM, CDR2 ANQGSEA. The CDR3 has 14 residues. Trimming at V came to 6 bases and at J to 8 bases, leaving 13 bases not matched to a gene. CDR3 bases: TGCAGCGTCACCGGGACAGAGGGCTGGGACACCATATATTTT. Translating gives CSVTGTEGWDTIYF.

The CDR3 coding sequence is TGTGCCATCAGTGAGTCTGGGTGGGTGTTTCAGCCCCAGCATTTT. Its translation: CAISESGWVFQPQHF. The chain recombines TRBV10-3 with TRBJ1-5, with D uncertain. There are 15 residues in the CDR3. With 0 bases removed from V and 6 bases from J, the gap between germline ends came to 12 bases. The V gene's germline CDR1 is ENHRY and CDR2 SYGVKD.

The chain carries TRBV5-6 and TRBJ2-5; 8 bases align to TRBD2. The germline V gene has CDR1 SGHDT and CDR2 YYEEEE. V trimming: 4 bases; J trimming: 1 base; junction bases outside the gene matches: 6. This CDR3 spans 15 amino acids. The DNA of the CDR3 is TGTGCCAGCAGCCCCCTAGGGACTAGCCAAGAGACCCAGTACTTC. Translating it yields CASSPLGTSQETQYF. Using reference TRBV5-6 and TRBJ2-5 for the parts outside the CDR3, the full variable domain is DAGVTQSPTHLIKTRGQQVTLRCSPKSGHDTVSWYQQALGQGPQFIFQYYEEEERQRGNFPDRFSGHQFPNYSSELNVNALLLGDSALYLCASSPLGTSQETQYFGPGTRLLVL.

This clone has more than one count but fewer than ten. CDR3 bases: TGTGCCAGCAGCTCCGCCCGGGACGGACGCTCCTACGAGCAGTACTTC. This codes for CASSSARDGRSYEQYF. The chain recombines TRBV2 with TRBJ2-7; D possibly uses TRBD1 or TRBD2 (5 bases each). Germline loops: CDR1 SNHLY, CDR2 FYNNEI. This CDR3 has 16 residues. V was pared by 6 bases and J by 0 bases, with 18 bases between.

The V call is TRBV5-1, the J call TRBJ2-3; tentative D call: TRBD1 (6 bases). The CDR3 consists of 14 residues. Trimming cost V 4 bases and J 3 bases, with 12 bases left between them. Germline-derived CDR1 and CDR2 are SGHRS and YFSETQ. The chain's CDR3 is CASSSLQGTDTQYF. CDR3 nucleotides: TGCGCCAGCAGCAGTCTACAGGGTACAGATACGCAGTATTTT.

The chain has TRBV27 and TRBJ2-1; the match to TRBD2 covers 7 bases. J lost 3 bases, V lost 5 bases, and 13 bases had no gene match. Germline V gene lookup returns CDR1 MNHEY and CDR2 SMNVEV (reference sequence). CDR3 length equals 17 residues. The CDR3 DNA is TGTGCCAGCAGTCCCCGATTTGCGGGAGATCTCTACAATGAGCAGTTCTTC. This codes for CASSPRFAGDLYNEQFF.

This chain connects TRBV4-1 to TRBJ1-5; D is ambiguous. This CDR3 has 14 amino acids. Trimming removed 1 base at V and 4 bases at J, with 8 bases between. The germline CDR1 and CDR2 sequences are MGHRA and YSYEKL. CDR3 amino acids: CASSQAPLNQPQHF. The DNA of the CDR3 is TGCGCCAGCAGCCAAGCCCCATTGAATCAGCCCCAGCATTTT.

The genes are TRBV29-1 and TRBJ2-7; D is perhaps TRBD1 (7 bases). This CDR3 comprises 13 residues. The germline V gene has CDR1 SQVTM and CDR2 ANQGSEA. V lost 3 bases and J 4 bases, leaving 13 bases between the germline ends. The CDR3 DNA reads as TGCAGCGTTGAGGAGGGGGCCAAATACGAGCAGTACTTC. Its translation is CSVEEGAKYEQYF.

The chain recombines TRBV7-9 with TRBJ2-5, with 7 bases identical to TRBD2. The CDR3 is 13 residues long. V gave up 2 bases and J gave up 5 bases; unmatched junction bases: 2. CDR1 is SEHNR and CDR2 is FQNEAQ in the germline V gene (reference sequence). The CDR3: CASSLMGGETQYF. In DNA form, the CDR3 reads TGTGCCAGCAGCTTAATGGGAGGGGAGACCCAGTACTTC.

The chain joins TRBV2 to TRBJ2-7; 8 bases fit TRBD2. V shed 1 base and J 4 bases; nucleotides not matched to a gene: 6. The CDR3 length is 15 residues. The V gene's germline CDR1 is SNHLY and CDR2 FYNNEI. The CDR3, as DNA: TGTGCCAGCAGTGAAGGAGCGGGAGCAAGGTACGAGCAGTACTTC. Amino acid sequence: CASSEGAGARYEQYF.

The V and J genes are TRBV5-1 and TRBJ2-3; the match to TRBD2 covers 7 bases. Germline CDR1 and CDR2: SGHRS and YFSETQ. This CDR3 is 18 amino acids long. V shed 0 bases and J 2 bases; nucleotides not matched to a gene: 12. The CDR3 coding sequence is TGCGCCAGCAGCTTGGGGCTAGCGGTGGTGTTTTTCACAGATACGCAGTATTTT. Amino acids: CASSLGLAVVFFTDTQYF.

The V and J genes are TRBV12-2 and TRBJ2-5. TRBV12-2 is a known pseudogene. The CDR3 is made up of 16 amino acids. The chain's CDR3 is CASRSPPQDPQETQYF. In DNA form, the CDR3 reads TGTGCAAGTCGCTCCCCGCCCCAGGACCCCCAAGAGACCCAGTACTTC.

The chain couples TRBV25-1 to TRBJ1-2; possible D gene TRBD1, 5 bases. CDR1 MGHDK and CDR2 SYGVNS come from the germline V gene. Between the trimmed V and J ends, which lost 3 bases and 6 bases, there was a span of 11 bases. CDR3 size: 13 residues. CDR3 in amino acids: CASSDRVLDGYTF. CDR3 in DNA: TGTGCCAGCAGTGACAGGGTTTTAGATGGCTACACCTTC.

The gene calls are TRBV5-4 and TRBJ1-2; TRBD1 aligns across 8 bases. Germline values: CDR1 SGHNT, CDR2 YYREEE (reference sequence). This CDR3 contains 16 residues. Trimming took 0 bases from V and 3 from J; bases not matched to a gene: 7. In nucleotides, the CDR3 is TGTGCCAGCAGCTTGGTAGGGCGGACAGGGCACTATGGCTACACCTTC. Its protein is CASSLVGRTGHYGYTF. Variable domain in full (rest from reference TRBV5-4 and TRBJ1-2): ETGVTQSPTHLIKTRGQQVTLRCSSQSGHNTVSWYQQALGQGPQFIFQYYREEENGRGNFPPRFSGLQFPNYSSELNVNALELDDSALYLCASSLVGRTGHYGYTFGSGTRLTVV.

This clone was seen just once. The chain carries TRBV28 and TRBJ2-3; D may be TRBD1 or TRBD2 (6 bases each). Germline CDR1 MDHEN, CDR2 SYDVKM. The CDR3 loop spans 17 amino acids. V was pared by 4 bases and J by 2 bases, with 19 bases between. CDR3: CASSSPGGGGNTDTQYF. The CDR3 DNA sequence: TGTGCCAGCAGTTCCCCAGGAGGGGGAGGTAACACAGATACGCAGTATTTT.

The V call is TRBV18, the J call TRBJ1-1; TRBD1 matches 10 bases. V lost 6 bases and J lost 4; bases outside the gene matches: 2. The V gene's germline CDR1 is KGHSH and CDR2 LQKENI. The CDR3 length is 13 residues. The CDR3 sequence: CASSGDRGTEAFF. In DNA, the CDR3 is TGTGCCAGCTCCGGGGACAGGGGCACTGAAGCTTTCTTT. The whole variable domain, remainder taken from reference TRBV18 and TRBJ1-1, is NAGVMQNPRHLVRRRGQEARLRCSPMKGHSHVYWYRQLPEEGLKFMVYLQKENIIDESGMPKERFSAEFPKEGPSILRIQQVVRGDSAAYFCASSGDRGTEAFFGQGTRLTVV.

The chain links TRBV11-2 to TRBJ1-3; the match to TRBD1 covers 12 bases. After removal of 5 bases from V and 3 bases from J, the junction contained 5 bases not matched to a gene. Looked up from germline, CDR1 is SGHAT and CDR2 is FQNNGV. The CDR3 has 16 amino acids. CDR3 coding DNA: TGTGCCAGCAGCACGCGGGACAGGGGGCTTGGAAACACCATATATTTT. Encoded protein: CASSTRDRGLGNTIYF.

This clone is classed as medium-sized (0.01 to 0.1%). This chain links TRBV4-3 with TRBJ2-1; D ambiguous. CDR3 size: 14 residues. V lost 1 base and J 9 bases, leaving 13 bases between the germline ends. Germline CDR1 is LGHNA and CDR2 is YSLEER. CDR3 protein: CASSQAADASEQFF. The CDR3 nucleotides are TGCGCCAGCAGCCAAGCTGCGGATGCGTCTGAGCAGTTCTTC.

This clone was seen only a few times. The chain employs TRBV5-1 and TRBJ1-2; TRBD1 is a possible D gene (6 bases). The CDR3 loop spans 13 amino acids. The germline gives CDR1 SGHRS, CDR2 YFSETQ. The V gene lost 4 bases and the J gene lost 3 bases, with 10 bases spanning the gap. The CDR3 is CASSEDSHYGYTF. For the CDR3, the DNA is TGCGCCAGCAGCGAGGACAGTCACTATGGCTACACCTTC.

In its sample, this clone was seen a few times. The V call is TRBV5-6, the J call TRBJ1-1; perhaps TRBD1 as D (6 bases). The CDR3 length is 14 residues. With 0 bases removed from V and 4 bases from J, the gap between germline ends came to 10 bases. The germline gives CDR1 SGHDT, CDR2 YYEEEE. In DNA form, the CDR3 reads TGTGCCAGCAGCTTGGATAACAGGGCCACTGAAGCTTTCTTT. It is translated as CASSLDNRATEAFF. Complete variable domain (other parts from reference TRBV5-6 and TRBJ1-1): DAGVTQSPTHLIKTRGQQVTLRCSPKSGHDTVSWYQQALGQGPQFIFQYYEEEERQRGNFPDRFSGHQFPNYSSELNVNALLLGDSALYLCASSLDNRATEAFFGQGTRLTVV.

The chain links TRBV12-5 to TRBJ1-2; tentative D call: TRBD1 (6 bases). Germline-derived CDR1 and CDR2 are LGHNT and FRNRAP. There are 14 residues in the CDR3. V dropped 2 bases and J dropped 5 bases, with 12 bases sitting between them. The CDR3 loop reads CASGLTGSGYGYTF. Written as DNA, the CDR3 is TGTGCTAGTGGTTTGACAGGGTCTGGGTATGGCTACACCTTC.

The CDR3 protein is CAISVAAEETQYF. Here the CDR3 DNA reads TGTGCCATCAGTGTCGCGGCAGAGGAGACCCAGTACTTC. The genes are TRBV10-3 and TRBJ2-5, with D hard to call. V was pared by 4 bases and J by 5 bases, with 11 bases between. The CDR3 has 13 amino acids. Germline CDR1 ENHRY, CDR2 SYGVKD.

The V call is TRBV7-3, the J call TRBJ2-2, with D perhaps TRBD2 (5 bases). V lost 5 bases and J 1 base, leaving 14 bases between the germline ends. CDR1 is SGHTA, CDR2 FQGTGA, per germline. The CDR3 runs 16 residues. CDR3 residues: CASSRTSGRNTGELFF. The CDR3 DNA reads TGTGCCAGCAGCAGGACCAGCGGCAGGAACACCGGGGAGCTGTTTTTT.

This clone was found a few times. The chain uses TRBV5-8 and TRBJ2-1, with D possibly TRBD1 on 6 matching bases. This CDR3 comprises 13 residues. The germline V gene encodes CDR1 SGHTS and CDR2 YDEGEE. Trimming took 4 bases from V and 8 from J, leaving 13 bases between them. The CDR3 region has the DNA TGTGCCAGCAGCCGGAACAGGGTTTATGAGCAGTTCTTC. Translation: CASSRNRVYEQFF. Using reference TRBV5-8 and TRBJ2-1 for the parts outside the CDR3, the full variable domain is EAGVTQSPTHLIKTRGQQATLRCSPISGHTSVYWYQQALGLGLQFLLWYDEGEERNRGNFPPRFSGRQFPNYSSELNVNALELEDSALYLCASSRNRVYEQFFGPGTRLTVL.

The chain employs TRBV27 and TRBJ2-6; D ambiguous. V shed 2 bases and J shed 0 bases, with 11 bases lying between them. The CDR3 consists of 17 residues. Per the germline V gene, CDR1 is MNHEY and CDR2 is SMNVEV (reference sequence). CDR3 in amino acids: CASSLQVPYSGANVLTF. As DNA, the CDR3 is TGTGCCAGCAGTTTACAGGTTCCCTACTCTGGGGCCAACGTCCTGACTTTC.

The CDR3 DNA reads TGTGCCAGCTCACGGAGAGATGCACTCATTAAAGAGACCCAGTACTTC. This codes for CASSRRDALIKETQYF. This chain joins TRBV18 and TRBJ2-5; D is unclear. This CDR3 contains 16 residues. Germline CDR1 KGHSH, CDR2 LQKENI. Trimming stripped 4 bases from V and 3 bases from J, with 18 bases between.

The chain links TRBV25-1 to TRBJ2-3; D tentatively fits TRBD1 or TRBD2 (6 bases each). Germline CDR1 and CDR2: MGHDK and SYGVNS. V was shortened by 8 bases and J by 9 bases, with 15 bases between the two germline ends. The CDR3 consists of 12 residues. Here the CDR3 reads CASAGGGETQYF. Here the CDR3 DNA reads TGTGCCAGCGCCGGGGGCGGCGAAACGCAGTATTTT.

The chain uses TRBV6-1 and TRBJ2-2; D gene ambiguous. The CDR3 is 13 amino acids. Germline V lookup: CDR1 MNHNS, CDR2 SASEGT. Deletions cut 7 bases from V and 0 bases from J, with 6 bases between. The CDR3 sequence: CASIEANTGELFF. The CDR3 DNA reads TGTGCCAGCATCGAGGCGAACACCGGGGAGCTGTTTTTT.

The V and J genes are TRBV18 and TRBJ1-2; TRBD1 matches at 7 bases. The CDR3 contains 15 residues. Losses at the gene ends were 0 bases for V and 3 bases for J; bases not matched to a gene: 4. Germline V gives CDR1 KGHSH, CDR2 LQKENI. Here the CDR3 reads CASSPPTGEDYGYTF. For the CDR3, the DNA is TGTGCCAGCTCACCACCAACAGGGGAGGACTATGGCTACACCTTC.

The genes are TRBV5-1 and TRBJ2-1; 10 nucleotides line up with TRBD2. This CDR3 comprises 16 residues. The V segment lost 5 bases and the J segment 0 bases; nucleotides outside the gene matches: 5. The germline gives CDR1 SGHRS, CDR2 YFSETQ. The CDR3 sequence is CASRGSGRNSYNEQFF. DNA for the CDR3: TGCGCCAGCAGAGGTAGCGGGAGGAACTCCTACAATGAGCAGTTCTTC.

The rearrangement uses TRBV28 and TRBJ1-5; D is unclear. The germline gives CDR1 MDHEN, CDR2 SYDVKM. The CDR3 extends over 15 amino acids. The V end lost 8 bases, the J end lost 7 bases, and 21 bases lay between the germline ends. CDR3 sequence (DNA): TGTGCCAGCCTTTCGACGGGGATTGGTATACAGCCCCAGCATTTT. Translated: CASLSTGIGIQPQHF.